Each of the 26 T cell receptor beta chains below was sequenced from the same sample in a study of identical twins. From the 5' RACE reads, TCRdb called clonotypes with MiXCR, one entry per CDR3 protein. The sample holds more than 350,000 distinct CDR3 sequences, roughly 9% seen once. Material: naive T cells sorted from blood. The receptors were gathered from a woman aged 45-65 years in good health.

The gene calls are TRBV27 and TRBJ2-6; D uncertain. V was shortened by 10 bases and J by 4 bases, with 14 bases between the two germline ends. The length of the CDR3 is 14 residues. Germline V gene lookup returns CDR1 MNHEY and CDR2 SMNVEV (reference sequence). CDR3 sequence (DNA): TGTGCCACCGGCCTACTTGGGGGGGCCAACGTCCTGACTTTC. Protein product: CATGLLGGANVLTF.

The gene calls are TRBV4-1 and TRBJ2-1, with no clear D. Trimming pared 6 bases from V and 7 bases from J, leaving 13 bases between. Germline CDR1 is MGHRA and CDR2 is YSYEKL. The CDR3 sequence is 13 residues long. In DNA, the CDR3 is TGCGCCAGCAGAATACCCCATACAAATGAGCAGTTCTTC. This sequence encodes CASRIPHTNEQFF.

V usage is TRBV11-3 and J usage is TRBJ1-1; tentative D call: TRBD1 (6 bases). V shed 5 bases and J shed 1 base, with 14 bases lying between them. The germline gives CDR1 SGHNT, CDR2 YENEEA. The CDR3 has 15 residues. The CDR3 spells CASSAQGWGNTEAFF. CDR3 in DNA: TGTGCCAGCAGCGCACAGGGTTGGGGGAACACTGAAGCTTTCTTT.

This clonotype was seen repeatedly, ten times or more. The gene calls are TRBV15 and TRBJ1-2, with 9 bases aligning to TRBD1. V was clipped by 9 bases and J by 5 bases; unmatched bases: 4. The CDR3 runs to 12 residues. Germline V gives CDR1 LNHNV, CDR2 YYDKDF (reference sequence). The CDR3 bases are TGTGCCACACGGACAGGGGAGTATGGCTACACCTTC. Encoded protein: CATRTGEYGYTF.

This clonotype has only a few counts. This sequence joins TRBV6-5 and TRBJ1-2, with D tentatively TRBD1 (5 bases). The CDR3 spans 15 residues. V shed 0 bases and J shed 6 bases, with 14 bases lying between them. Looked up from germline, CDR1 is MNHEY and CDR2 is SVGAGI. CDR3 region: CASSYSGSGSDGYTF. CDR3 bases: TGTGCCAGCAGTTACTCAGGGTCAGGGAGTGATGGCTACACCTTC.

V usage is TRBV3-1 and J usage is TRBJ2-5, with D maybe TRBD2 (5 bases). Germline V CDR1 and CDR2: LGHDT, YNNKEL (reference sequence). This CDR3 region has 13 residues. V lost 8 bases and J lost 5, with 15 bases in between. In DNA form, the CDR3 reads TGTGCCAGCGGAGAAGGGAGTGTGGAGACCCAGTACTTC. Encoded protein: CASGEGSVETQYF.

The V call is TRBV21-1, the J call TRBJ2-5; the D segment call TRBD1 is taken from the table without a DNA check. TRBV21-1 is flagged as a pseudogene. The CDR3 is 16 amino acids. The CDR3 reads CASSQTRTGDQETQYF. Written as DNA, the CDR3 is TGTGCCAGCAGTCAGACCAGAACAGGAGATCAAGAGACCCAGTACTTC.

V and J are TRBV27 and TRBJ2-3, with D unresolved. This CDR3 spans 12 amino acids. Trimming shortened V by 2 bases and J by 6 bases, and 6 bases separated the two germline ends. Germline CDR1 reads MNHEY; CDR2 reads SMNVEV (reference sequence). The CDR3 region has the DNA TGTGCCAGCAGTTTAATCCAGGATACGCAGTATTTT. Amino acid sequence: CASSLIQDTQYF.

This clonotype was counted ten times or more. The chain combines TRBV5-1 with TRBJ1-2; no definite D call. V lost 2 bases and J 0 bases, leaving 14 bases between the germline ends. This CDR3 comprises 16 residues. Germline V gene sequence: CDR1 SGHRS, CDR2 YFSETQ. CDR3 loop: CASSFGQELANYGYTF. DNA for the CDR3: TGCGCCAGCAGCTTTGGGCAGGAACTAGCTAACTATGGCTACACCTTC.

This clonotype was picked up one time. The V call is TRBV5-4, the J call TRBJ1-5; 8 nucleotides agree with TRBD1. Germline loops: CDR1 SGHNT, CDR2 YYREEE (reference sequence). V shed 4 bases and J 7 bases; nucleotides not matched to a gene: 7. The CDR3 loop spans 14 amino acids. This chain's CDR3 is CASSADRVGQPQHF. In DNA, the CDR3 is TGTGCCAGCAGCGCGGACAGGGTGGGACAGCCCCAGCATTTT.

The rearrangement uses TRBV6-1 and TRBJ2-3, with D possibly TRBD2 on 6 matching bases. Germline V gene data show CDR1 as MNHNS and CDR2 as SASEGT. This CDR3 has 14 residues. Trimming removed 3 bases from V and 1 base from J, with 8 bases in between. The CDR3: CASSDREGTDTQYF. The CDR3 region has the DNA TGTGCCAGCAGTGACAGGGAGGGCACAGATACGCAGTATTTT.

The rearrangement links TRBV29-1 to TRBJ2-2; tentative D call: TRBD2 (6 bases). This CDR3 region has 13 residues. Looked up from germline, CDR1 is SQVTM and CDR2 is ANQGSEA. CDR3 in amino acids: CSGDSKGTGELFF. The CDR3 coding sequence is TGCAGTGGGGACTCAAAGGGGACCGGGGAGCTGTTTTTT.

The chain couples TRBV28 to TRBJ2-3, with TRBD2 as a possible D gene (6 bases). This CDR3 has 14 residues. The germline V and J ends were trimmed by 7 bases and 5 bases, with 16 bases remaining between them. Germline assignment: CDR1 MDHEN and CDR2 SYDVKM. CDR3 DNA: TGTGCCAGCAAATTCCGCGGGGTGGTAGATACGCAGTATTTT. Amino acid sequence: CASKFRGVVDTQYF.

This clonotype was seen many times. The CDR3 nucleotides read TGCGCCAGCAGCTTCGAGGGGGATCGTGGCTACACCTTC. Amino acids: CASSFEGDRGYTF. V and J are TRBV5-1 and TRBJ1-2, with a tentative D call TRBD1 (6 bases). CDR1 is SGHRS and CDR2 is YFSETQ in the germline V gene. Trimming stripped 2 bases from V and 7 bases from J, with 12 bases between. CDR3 size: 13 residues.

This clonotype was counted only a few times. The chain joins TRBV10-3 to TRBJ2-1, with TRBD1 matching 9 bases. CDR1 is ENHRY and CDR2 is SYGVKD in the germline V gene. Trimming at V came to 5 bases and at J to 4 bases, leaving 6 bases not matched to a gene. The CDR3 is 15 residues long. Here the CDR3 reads CAISPGTGTYNEQFF. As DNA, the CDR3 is TGTGCCATCAGTCCCGGGACAGGGACTTACAATGAGCAGTTCTTC.

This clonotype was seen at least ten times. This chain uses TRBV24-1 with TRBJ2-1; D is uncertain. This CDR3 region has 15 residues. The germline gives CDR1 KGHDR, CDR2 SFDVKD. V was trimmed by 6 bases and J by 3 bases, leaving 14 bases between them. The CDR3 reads CATSRQELGYNEQFF. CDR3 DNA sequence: TGTGCCACCAGTCGCCAGGAGCTGGGCTACAATGAGCAGTTCTTC.

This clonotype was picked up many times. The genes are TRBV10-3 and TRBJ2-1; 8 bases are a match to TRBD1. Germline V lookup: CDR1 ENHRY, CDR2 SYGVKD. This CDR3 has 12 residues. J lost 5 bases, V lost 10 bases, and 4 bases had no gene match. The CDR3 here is CATRTGNNEQFF. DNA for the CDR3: TGTGCCACCCGGACAGGGAACAATGAGCAGTTCTTC.

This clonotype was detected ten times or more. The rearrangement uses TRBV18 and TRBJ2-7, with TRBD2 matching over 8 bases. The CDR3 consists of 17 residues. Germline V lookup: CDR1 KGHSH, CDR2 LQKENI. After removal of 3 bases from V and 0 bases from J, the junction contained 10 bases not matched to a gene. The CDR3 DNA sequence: TGTGCCAGCTCACCGATAGCGGGAACGTCCAGCTCCTACGAGCAGTACGTC. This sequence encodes CASSPIAGTSSSYEQYV.

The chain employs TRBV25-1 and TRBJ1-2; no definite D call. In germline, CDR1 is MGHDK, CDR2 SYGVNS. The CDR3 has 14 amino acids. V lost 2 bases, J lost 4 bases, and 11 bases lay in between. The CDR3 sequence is CASSEEVTLYGYTF. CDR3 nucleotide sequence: TGTGCCAGCAGTGAAGAGGTTACCCTCTATGGCTACACCTTC.

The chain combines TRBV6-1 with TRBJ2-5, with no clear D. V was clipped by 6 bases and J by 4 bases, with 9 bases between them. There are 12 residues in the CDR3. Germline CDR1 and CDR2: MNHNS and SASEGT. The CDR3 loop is CASSGVLETQYF. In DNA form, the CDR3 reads TGTGCCAGCAGCGGAGTTCTAGAGACCCAGTACTTC.

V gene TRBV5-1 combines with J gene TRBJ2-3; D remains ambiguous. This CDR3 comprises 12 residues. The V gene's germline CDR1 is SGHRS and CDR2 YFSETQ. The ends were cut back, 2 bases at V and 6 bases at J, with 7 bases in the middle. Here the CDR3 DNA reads TGCGCCAGCAGCTTAATCAGTGATACGCAGTATTTT. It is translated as CASSLISDTQYF.

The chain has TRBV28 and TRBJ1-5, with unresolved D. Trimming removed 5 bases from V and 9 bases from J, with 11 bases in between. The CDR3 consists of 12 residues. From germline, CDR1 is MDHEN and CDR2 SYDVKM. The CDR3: CASSPPGTPQHF. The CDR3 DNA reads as TGTGCCAGCAGTCCCCCGGGCACGCCCCAGCATTTT.

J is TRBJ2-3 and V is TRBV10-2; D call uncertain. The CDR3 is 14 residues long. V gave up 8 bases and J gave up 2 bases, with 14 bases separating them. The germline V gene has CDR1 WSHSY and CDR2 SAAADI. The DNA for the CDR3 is TGCGCCAGCTCTGCCGTCTTCCCCACAGATACGCAGTATTTT. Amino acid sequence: CASSAVFPTDTQYF.

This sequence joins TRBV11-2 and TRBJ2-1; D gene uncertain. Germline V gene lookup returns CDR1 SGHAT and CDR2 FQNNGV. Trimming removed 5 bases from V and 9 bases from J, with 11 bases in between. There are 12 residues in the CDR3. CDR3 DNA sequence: TGTGCCAGCAGCCATGGGCGGCTTGAGCAGTTCTTC. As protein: CASSHGRLEQFF.

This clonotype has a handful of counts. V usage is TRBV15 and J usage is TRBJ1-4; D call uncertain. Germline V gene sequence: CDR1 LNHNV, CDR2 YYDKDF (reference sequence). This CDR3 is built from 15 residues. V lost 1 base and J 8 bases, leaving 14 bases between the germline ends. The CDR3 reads CATSRGGSGSEKLFF. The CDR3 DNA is TGTGCCACCAGCAGAGGAGGTTCGGGAAGCGAAAAACTGTTTTTT.

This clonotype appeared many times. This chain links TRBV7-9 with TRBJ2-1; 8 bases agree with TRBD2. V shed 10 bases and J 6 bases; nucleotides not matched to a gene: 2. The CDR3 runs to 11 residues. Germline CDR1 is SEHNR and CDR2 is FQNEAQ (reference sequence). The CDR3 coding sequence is TGTGCCACGGGAGGGGGCAATGAGCAGTTCTTC. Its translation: CATGGGNEQFF. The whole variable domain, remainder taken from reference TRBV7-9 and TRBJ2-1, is DTGVSQNPRHKITKRGQNVTFRCDPISEHNRLYWYRQTLGQGPEFLTYFQNEAQLEKSRLLSDRFSAERPKGSFSTLEIQRTEQGDSAMYLCATGGGNEQFFGPGTRLTVL.